The entry that follows covers one T cell receptor beta chain sequence. The antigen is undetermined. The sampling schedule covered blood at baseline, cycle 4 day 1, and cycle 7 day 1. The sample comes from a study of OX40 agonist ivuxolimab in advanced cancers. Study-wide context: The eligibility criteria allowed prior anti-PD-1, anti-PD-L1 or anti-CTLA-4 therapy, and 30% to 45% had some. General study findings and limits: Expanded clones tended on average to be more numerous among CD8+ T cells than CD4+. Some of the nonresponding patients also showed low levels of normalized T-cell clonal expansion.

The CDR3 is 11 residues long. Germline V gene lookup returns CDR1 SGHNT and CDR2 YENEEA. Trimming cost V 4 bases and J 13 bases, with 11 bases left between them. The method was immunoSEQ multiplex PCR; TCRdb's version includes in-frame clones alone and lacks a portion of them. The sample records about 73,000 clones, about 85% being singletons. V is TRBV11-3 and J is TRBJ2-1, with D possibly matching TRBD2 (5 bases). The material was CD4+ or CD8+ T cells sorted from blood, obtained in a trial of the OX40 agonist ivuxolimab. This TCR was sampled from an adult with an advanced solid tumor such as melanoma, head and neck, liver or kidney cancer. The CDR3 nucleotides read TGTGCCAGCAGCTCTGGCGGGCAACAGTTCTTC. Protein product: CASSSGGQQFF.